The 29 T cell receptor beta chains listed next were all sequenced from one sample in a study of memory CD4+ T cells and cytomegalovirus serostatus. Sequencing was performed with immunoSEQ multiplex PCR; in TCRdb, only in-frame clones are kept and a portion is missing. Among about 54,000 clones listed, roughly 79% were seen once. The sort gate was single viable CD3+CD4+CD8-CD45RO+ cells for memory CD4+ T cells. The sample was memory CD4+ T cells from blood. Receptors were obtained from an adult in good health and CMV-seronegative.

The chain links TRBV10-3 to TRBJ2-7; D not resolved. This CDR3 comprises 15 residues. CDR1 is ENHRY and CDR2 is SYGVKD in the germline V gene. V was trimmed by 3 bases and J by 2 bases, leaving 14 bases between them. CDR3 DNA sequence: TGTGCCATCAGTGACCCGACCAAGAAAACCTACGAGCAGTACTTC. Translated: CAISDPTKKTYEQYF.

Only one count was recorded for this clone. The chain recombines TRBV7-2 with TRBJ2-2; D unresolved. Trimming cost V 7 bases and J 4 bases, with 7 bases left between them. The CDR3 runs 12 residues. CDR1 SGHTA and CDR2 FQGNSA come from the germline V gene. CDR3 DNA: TGTGCCAGCACCTATGTCACCGGGGAGCTGTTTTTT. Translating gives CASTYVTGELFF.

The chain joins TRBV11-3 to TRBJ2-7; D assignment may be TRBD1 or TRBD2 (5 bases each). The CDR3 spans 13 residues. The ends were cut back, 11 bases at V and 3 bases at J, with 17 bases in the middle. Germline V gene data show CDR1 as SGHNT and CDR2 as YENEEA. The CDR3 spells CARNGGIDYEQYF. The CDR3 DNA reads TGTGCCCGAAATGGGGGAATCGACTACGAGCAGTACTTC.

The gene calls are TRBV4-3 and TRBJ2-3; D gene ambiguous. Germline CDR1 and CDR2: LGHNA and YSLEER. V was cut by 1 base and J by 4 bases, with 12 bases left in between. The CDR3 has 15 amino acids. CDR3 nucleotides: TGCGCCAGCAGCCAAGCACCGGAACCCTCAGATACGCAGTATTTT. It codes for CASSQAPEPSDTQYF.

The DNA of the CDR3 is TGTGCCAGCAGCTTAAATGGGGGAACCGGCGGGGAGCTGTTTTTT. The encoded protein is CASSLNGGTGGELFF. This chain uses TRBV7-3 with TRBJ2-2; D is perhaps TRBD1 or TRBD2 (5 bases each). The CDR3 has 15 residues. Germline V gene lookup returns CDR1 SGHTA and CDR2 FQGTGA. V gave up 1 base and J gave up 7 bases, with 13 bases separating them.

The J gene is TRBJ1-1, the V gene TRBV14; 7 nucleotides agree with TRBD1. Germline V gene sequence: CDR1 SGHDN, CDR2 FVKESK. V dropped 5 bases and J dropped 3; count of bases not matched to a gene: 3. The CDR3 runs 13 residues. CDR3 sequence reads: CASSRQGYTEAFF. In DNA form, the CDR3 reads TGTGCCAGCAGCAGACAGGGCTACACTGAAGCTTTCTTT.

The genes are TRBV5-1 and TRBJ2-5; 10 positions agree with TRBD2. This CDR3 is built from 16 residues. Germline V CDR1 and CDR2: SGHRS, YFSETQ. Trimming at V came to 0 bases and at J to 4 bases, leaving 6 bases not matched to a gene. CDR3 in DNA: TGCGCCAGCAGCTTGGCGGCTAGCGGGAGAGGAGAGACCCAGTACTTC. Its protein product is CASSLAASGRGETQYF. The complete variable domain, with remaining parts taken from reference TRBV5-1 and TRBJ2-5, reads KAGVTQTPRYLIKTRGQQVTLSCSPISGHRSVSWYQQTPGQGLQFLFEYFSETQRNKGNFPGRFSGRQFSNSRSEMNVSTLELGDSALYLCASSLAASGRGETQYFGPGTRLLVL.

In DNA, the CDR3 is TGTGCCAGTACCCCCTTGGGGGGTACTGAAGCTTTCTTT. It encodes CASTPLGGTEAFF. V gene TRBV19 combines with J gene TRBJ1-1, with D perhaps TRBD1 (5 bases). Trimming left V 7 bases short and J 5 bases short, with 14 bases between. The CDR3 is 13 amino acids. The germline V gene has CDR1 LNHDA and CDR2 SQIVND (reference sequence).

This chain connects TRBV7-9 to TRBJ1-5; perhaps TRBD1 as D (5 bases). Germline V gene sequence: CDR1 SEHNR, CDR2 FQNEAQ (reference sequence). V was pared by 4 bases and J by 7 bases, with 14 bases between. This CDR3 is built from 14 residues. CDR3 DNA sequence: TGTGCCAGCAGCTCAGTAGCGGGGCAACAGCCCCAGCATTTT. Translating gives CASSSVAGQQPQHF.

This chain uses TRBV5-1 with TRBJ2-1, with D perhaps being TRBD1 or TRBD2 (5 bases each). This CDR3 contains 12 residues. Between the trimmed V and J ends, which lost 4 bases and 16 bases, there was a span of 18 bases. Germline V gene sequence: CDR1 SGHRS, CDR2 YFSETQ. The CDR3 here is CASSPRDLGKFF. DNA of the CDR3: TGCGCCAGCAGCCCCCGGGACCTAGGTAAATTCTTC.

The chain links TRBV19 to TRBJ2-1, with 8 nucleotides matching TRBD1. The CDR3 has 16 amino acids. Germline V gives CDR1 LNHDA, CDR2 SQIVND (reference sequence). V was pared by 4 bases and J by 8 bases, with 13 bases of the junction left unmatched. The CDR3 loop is CASSSWTGLKGDEQFF. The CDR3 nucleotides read TGTGCCAGTAGTAGTTGGACAGGGCTAAAAGGGGATGAGCAGTTCTTC.

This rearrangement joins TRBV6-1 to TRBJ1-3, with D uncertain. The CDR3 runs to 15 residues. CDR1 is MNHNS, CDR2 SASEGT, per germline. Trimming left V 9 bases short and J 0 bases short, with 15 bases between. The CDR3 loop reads CASLSPRNSGNTIYF. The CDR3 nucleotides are TGTGCCAGTCTATCCCCGCGCAACTCTGGAAACACCATATATTTT.

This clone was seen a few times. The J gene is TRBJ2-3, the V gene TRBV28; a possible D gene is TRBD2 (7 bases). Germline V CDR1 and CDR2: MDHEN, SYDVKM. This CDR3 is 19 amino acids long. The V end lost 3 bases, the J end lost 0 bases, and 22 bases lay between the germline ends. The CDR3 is CASSFLWVIGGASTDTQYF. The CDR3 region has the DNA TGTGCCAGCAGTTTCTTATGGGTAATTGGGGGGGCTAGCACAGATACGCAGTATTTT.

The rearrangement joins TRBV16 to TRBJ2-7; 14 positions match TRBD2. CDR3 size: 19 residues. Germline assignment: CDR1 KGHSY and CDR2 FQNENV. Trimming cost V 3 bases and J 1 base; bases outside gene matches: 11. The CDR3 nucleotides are TGTGCCAGCAGCCATAACCGGGGGACTAGCGGGGGAAAGTCCTACGAGCAGTACTTC. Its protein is CASSHNRGTSGGKSYEQYF.

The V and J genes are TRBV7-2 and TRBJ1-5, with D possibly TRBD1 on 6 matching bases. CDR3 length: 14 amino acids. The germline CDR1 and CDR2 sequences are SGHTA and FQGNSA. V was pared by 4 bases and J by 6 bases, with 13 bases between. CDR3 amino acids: CASSSGQISQPQHF. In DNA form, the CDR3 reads TGTGCCAGCAGCTCGGGACAAATAAGTCAGCCCCAGCATTTT.

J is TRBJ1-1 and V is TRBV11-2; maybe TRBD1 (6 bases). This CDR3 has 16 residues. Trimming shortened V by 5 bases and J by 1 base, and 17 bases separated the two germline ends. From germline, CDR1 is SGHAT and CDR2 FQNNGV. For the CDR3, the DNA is TGTGCCAGCAGCCTACCGGACAGAAGGGAGAACACTGAAGCTTTCTTT. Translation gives CASSLPDRRENTEAFF.

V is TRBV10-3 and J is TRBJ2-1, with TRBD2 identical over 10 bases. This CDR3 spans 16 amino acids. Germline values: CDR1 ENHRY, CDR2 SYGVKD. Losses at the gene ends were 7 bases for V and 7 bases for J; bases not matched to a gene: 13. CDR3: CAINEKSGGASNEQFF. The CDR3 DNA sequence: TGTGCCATCAATGAAAAAAGCGGGGGGGCTTCAAATGAGCAGTTCTTC.

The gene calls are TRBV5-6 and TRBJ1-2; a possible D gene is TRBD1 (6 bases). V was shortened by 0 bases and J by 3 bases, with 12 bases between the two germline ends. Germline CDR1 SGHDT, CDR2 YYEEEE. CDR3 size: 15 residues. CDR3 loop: CASSLVGGLDYGYTF. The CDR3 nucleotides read TGTGCCAGCAGCTTGGTTGGGGGCCTGGACTATGGCTACACCTTC.

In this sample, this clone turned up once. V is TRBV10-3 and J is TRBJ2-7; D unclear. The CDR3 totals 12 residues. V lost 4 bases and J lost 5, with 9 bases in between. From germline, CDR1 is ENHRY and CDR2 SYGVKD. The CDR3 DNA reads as TGTGCCATCAGTGCTAAGCTCCACGAGCAGTACTTC. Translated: CAISAKLHEQYF.

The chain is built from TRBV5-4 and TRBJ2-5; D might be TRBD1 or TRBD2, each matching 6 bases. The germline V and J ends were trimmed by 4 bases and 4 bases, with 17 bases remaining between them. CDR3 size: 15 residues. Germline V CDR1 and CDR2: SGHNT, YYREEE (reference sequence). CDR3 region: CASSPIGGRGETQYF. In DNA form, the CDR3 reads TGTGCCAGCAGCCCCATTGGGGGGCGAGGAGAGACCCAGTACTTC. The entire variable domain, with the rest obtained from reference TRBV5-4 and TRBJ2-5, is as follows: ETGVTQSPTHLIKTRGQQVTLRCSSQSGHNTVSWYQQALGQGPQFIFQYYREEENGRGNFPPRFSGLQFPNYSSELNVNALELDDSALYLCASSPIGGRGETQYFGPGTRLLVL.

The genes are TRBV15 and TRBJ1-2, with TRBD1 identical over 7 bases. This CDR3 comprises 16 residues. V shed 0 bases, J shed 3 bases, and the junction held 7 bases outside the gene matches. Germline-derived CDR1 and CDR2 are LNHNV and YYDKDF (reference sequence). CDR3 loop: CATSRERGQTDYGYTF. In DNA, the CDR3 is TGTGCCACCAGCAGAGAAAGGGGACAGACGGACTATGGCTACACCTTC. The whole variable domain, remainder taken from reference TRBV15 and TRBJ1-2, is DAMVIQNPRYQVTQFGKPVTLSCSQTLNHNVMYWYQQKSSQAPKLLFHYYDKDFNNEADTPDNFQSRRPNTSFCFLDIRSPGLGDTAMYLCATSRERGQTDYGYTFGSGTRLTVV.

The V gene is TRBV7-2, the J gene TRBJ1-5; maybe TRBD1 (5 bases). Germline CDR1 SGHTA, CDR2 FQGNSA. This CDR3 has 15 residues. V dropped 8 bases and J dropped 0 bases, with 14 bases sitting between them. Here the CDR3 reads CASALDRNSNQPQHF. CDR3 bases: TGTGCCAGCGCCCTTGACAGAAATAGCAATCAGCCCCAGCATTTT.

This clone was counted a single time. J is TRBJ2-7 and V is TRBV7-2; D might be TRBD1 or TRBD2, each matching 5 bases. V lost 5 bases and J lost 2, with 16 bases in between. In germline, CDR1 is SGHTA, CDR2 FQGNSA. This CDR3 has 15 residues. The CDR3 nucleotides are TGTGCCAGCAGCGCACATGGGGGAGTGACCTACGAGCAGTACTTC. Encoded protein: CASSAHGGVTYEQYF.

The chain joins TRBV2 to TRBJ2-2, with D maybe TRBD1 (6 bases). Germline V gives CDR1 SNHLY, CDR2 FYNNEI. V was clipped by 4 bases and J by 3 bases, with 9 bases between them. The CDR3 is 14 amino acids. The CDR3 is CASSATGYTGELFF. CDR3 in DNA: TGTGCCAGCAGTGCTACAGGGTACACCGGGGAGCTGTTTTTT.

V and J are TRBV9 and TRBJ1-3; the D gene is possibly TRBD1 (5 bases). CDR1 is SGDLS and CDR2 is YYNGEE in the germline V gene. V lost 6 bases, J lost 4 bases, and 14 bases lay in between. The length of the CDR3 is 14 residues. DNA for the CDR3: TGTGCCAGCAAAAGAGGGGCGCCGGGAAACACCATATATTTT. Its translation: CASKRGAPGNTIYF.

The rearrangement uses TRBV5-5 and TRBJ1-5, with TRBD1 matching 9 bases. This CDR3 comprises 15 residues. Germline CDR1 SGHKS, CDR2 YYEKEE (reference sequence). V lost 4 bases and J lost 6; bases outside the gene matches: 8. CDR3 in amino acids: CASSTTGGVGQPQHF. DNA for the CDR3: TGTGCCAGCAGCACCACAGGGGGCGTCGGTCAGCCCCAGCATTTT.

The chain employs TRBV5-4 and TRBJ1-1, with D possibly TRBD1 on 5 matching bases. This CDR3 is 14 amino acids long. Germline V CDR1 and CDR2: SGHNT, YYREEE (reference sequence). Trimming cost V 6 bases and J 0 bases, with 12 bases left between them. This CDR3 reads CASTGGTMNTEAFF. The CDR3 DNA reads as TGTGCCAGCACGGGGGGGACGATGAACACTGAAGCTTTCTTT. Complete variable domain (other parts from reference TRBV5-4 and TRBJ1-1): ETGVTQSPTHLIKTRGQQVTLRCSSQSGHNTVSWYQQALGQGPQFIFQYYREEENGRGNFPPRFSGLQFPNYSSELNVNALELDDSALYLCASTGGTMNTEAFFGQGTRLTVV.

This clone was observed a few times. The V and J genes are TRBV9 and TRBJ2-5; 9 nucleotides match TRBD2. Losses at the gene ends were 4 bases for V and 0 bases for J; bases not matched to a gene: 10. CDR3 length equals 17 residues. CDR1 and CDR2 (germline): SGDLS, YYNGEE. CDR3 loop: CASSLRISGGYQETQYF. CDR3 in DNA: TGTGCCAGCAGCCTCAGAATTAGCGGGGGATACCAAGAGACCCAGTACTTC. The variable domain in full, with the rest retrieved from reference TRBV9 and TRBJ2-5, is DSGVTQTPKHLITATGQRVTLRCSPRSGDLSVYWYQQSLDQGLQFLIQYYNGEERAKGNILERFSAQQFPDLHSELNLSSLELGDSALYFCASSLRISGGYQETQYFGPGTRLLVL.

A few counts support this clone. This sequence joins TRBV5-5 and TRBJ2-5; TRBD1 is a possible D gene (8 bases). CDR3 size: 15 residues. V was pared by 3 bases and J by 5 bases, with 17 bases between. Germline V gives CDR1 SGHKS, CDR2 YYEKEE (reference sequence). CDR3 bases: TGTGCCAGCAGCTCAAGGACAGGGAGGGTCGAGACCCAGTACTTC. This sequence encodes CASSSRTGRVETQYF.